This TCR beta chain was documented in a study of blood T cell repertoires in COVID-19. Looking at the study overall: Italy, Spain and the United States were the sources of the convalescent and acute COVID-19 samples. In each case, the material was cDNA or gDNA derived from T cells, B-cell-depleted T cells, or PBMCs.

Patients at the Seattle site were enrolled during active infection and followed longitudinally. V was shortened by 4 bases and J by 8 bases, with 10 bases between the two germline ends. Per the germline V gene, CDR1 is SEHNR and CDR2 is FQNEAQ (reference sequence). The CDR3 is 12 residues long. Clones were read by immunoSEQ multiplex PCR, and TCRdb kept only the in-frame ones, dropping some. This table has roughly 320,000 clones, roughly 89% appearing once. The receptor comes from a woman younger than 45 with COVID-19, enrolled during active disease. The specimen sequenced was peripheral blood. The chain uses TRBV7-9 and TRBJ2-3; D gene uncertain. For the CDR3, the DNA is TGTGCCAGCAGCTACGATGGCGGTACGCAGTATTTT. Translation gives CASSYDGGTQYF.